These 21 T cell receptor beta chains were sequenced from one sample in a study of CD8 T cells in ankylosing spondylitis. TCRdb recomputed calls from the 5' RACE reads with MiXCR, one row per CDR3 protein. Of about 44,000 distinct CDR3 sequences in the sample, more than 9.5% are singletons; the top ten hold about 1.4%. Sequencing was carried out using blood, either unsorted or a sorted T cell fraction (not recorded which). The receptors were gathered from a male donor with ankylosing spondylitis or in good health (not recorded which).

The table lists this clonotype with many counts. This chain links TRBV6-2 or TRBV6-3 with TRBJ2-2; 7 bases align to TRBD1. Germline V gene sequence: CDR1 MNHEY, CDR2 SVGEGT. The V segment lost 6 bases and the J segment 6 bases; nucleotides outside the gene matches: 7. The CDR3 is 14 amino acids. CDR3 sequence reads: CASRTGFRAGELFF. The DNA of the CDR3 is TGTGCCAGCAGGACAGGGTTTCGCGCCGGGGAGCTGTTTTTT.

This clonotype was seen more than once but under ten times. The genes are TRBV5-1 and TRBJ2-7, with 7 bases matching TRBD1. This CDR3 region has 14 residues. Germline CDR1 and CDR2: SGHRS and YFSETQ. Trimming took 5 bases from V and 6 from J; bases not matched to a gene: 11. Here the CDR3 DNA reads TGCGCCAGCAGGCCGTCGACAGGGTTGAGCGAGCAGTACTTC. It yields the protein CASRPSTGLSEQYF.

In nucleotides, the CDR3 is TGTGCCAGCAGTACGCGACGGGTGAACACTGAAGCTTTCTTT. Its translation: CASSTRRVNTEAFF. V is TRBV12-3 or TRBV12-4 and J is TRBJ1-1; D not resolved. The CDR3 has 14 amino acids. The V end was cut by 5 bases, the J end by 0 bases, with 10 bases between.

The sample holds many counts of this clonotype. The chain carries TRBV3-1 and TRBJ2-7; D is tentatively TRBD1 or TRBD2 (5 bases each). The CDR3 runs 17 residues. The germline CDR1 and CDR2 sequences are LGHDT and YNNKEL (reference sequence). Trimming took off 3 bases at V and 0 bases at J, with 18 bases between the two ends. This CDR3 is CASSHPLRWGSSYEQYF. The CDR3 DNA follows: TGTGCCAGCAGCCACCCCCTTCGGTGGGGGTCCTCCTACGAGCAGTACTTC.

This clonotype was seen many times. The chain recombines TRBV20-1 with TRBJ2-7, with 9 bases lining up with TRBD1. V was clipped by 5 bases and J by 2 bases; unmatched bases: 7. The CDR3 has 14 residues. Germline loops: CDR1 DFQATT, CDR2 SNEGSKA (reference sequence). In DNA, the CDR3 is TGCAGTGCTCAAACGGACAGGGGCACCTACGAGCAGTACTTC. Protein product: CSAQTDRGTYEQYF.

The chain couples TRBV3-1 to TRBJ2-2, with TRBD2 matching over 7 bases. CDR3 length equals 15 residues. With 1 base clipped from V and 4 bases from J, the junction kept 3 bases outside the gene matches. The germline CDR1 and CDR2 sequences are LGHDT and YNNKEL (reference sequence). The CDR3 loop reads CASSQGRLATGELFF. The CDR3 bases are TGTGCCAGCAGCCAAGGCCGACTAGCCACCGGGGAGCTGTTTTTT.

This clonotype was detected ten times or more. The chain couples TRBV20-1 to TRBJ2-5, with 10 positions matching TRBD2. The CDR3 spans 18 residues. Germline lookup yields CDR1 DFQATT and CDR2 SNEGSKA (reference sequence). J lost 4 bases, V lost 5 bases, and 19 bases had no gene match. The CDR3 loop is CSACCPVSGGPFSETQYF. In DNA form, the CDR3 reads TGCAGTGCTTGCTGTCCGGTTAGCGGGGGGCCGTTCTCAGAGACCCAGTACTTC.

The table lists this clonotype with many counts. The chain employs TRBV5-1 and TRBJ2-3; no clear D gene. V was shortened by 0 bases and J by 0 bases, with 8 bases between the two germline ends. CDR1 is SGHRS and CDR2 is YFSETQ in the germline V gene. The CDR3 consists of 15 residues. The DNA of the CDR3 is TGCGCCAGCAGCTTGGACACAGCTAGCACAGATACGCAGTATTTT. This translates into CASSLDTASTDTQYF.

This clonotype was observed at least ten times. V usage is TRBV20-1 and J usage is TRBJ1-5; D remains unclear. The V end lost 3 bases, the J end lost 0 bases, and 12 bases lay between the germline ends. This CDR3 is 15 amino acids long. Germline CDR1 and CDR2: DFQATT and SNEGSKA (reference sequence). The CDR3 here is CSARRDVYSNQPQHF. The CDR3 coding sequence is TGCAGTGCTAGGCGCGACGTATATAGCAATCAGCCCCAGCATTTT.

This clonotype was recorded many times. The rearrangement uses TRBV5-1 and TRBJ1-1; no clear D. This CDR3 has 13 residues. The V gene's germline CDR1 is SGHRS and CDR2 YFSETQ. V shed 0 bases and J shed 2 bases, with 5 bases lying between them. CDR3 region: CASSLEINTEAFF. As DNA, the CDR3 is TGCGCCAGCAGCTTGGAGATAAACACTGAAGCTTTCTTT.

This clonotype was counted ten times or more. The rearrangement links TRBV5-1 to TRBJ1-2; TRBD1 might be the D (5 bases). Germline V gene sequence: CDR1 SGHRS, CDR2 YFSETQ. CDR3 length: 14 residues. V shed 0 bases and J shed 7 bases, with 13 bases lying between them. The CDR3, as DNA: TGCGCCAGCAGCTTGGGGACAAATCGACGTGGCTACACCTTC. This sequence encodes CASSLGTNRRGYTF.

In this sample, this clonotype turned up once. V and J are TRBV18 and TRBJ1-1; D remains unclear. The CDR3 has 12 amino acids. Trimming left V 6 bases short and J 4 bases short, with 9 bases between. Germline assignment: CDR1 KGHSH and CDR2 LQKENI. The CDR3 spells CASSPQSTEAFF. The DNA of the CDR3 is TGTGCCAGCTCCCCGCAGTCCACTGAAGCTTTCTTT.

This clonotype was seen ten or more times. V gene TRBV29-1 combines with J gene TRBJ2-1, with 12 bases lining up with TRBD1. The CDR3 is made up of 15 amino acids. J gave up 7 bases and V 6 bases, and 10 bases lay outside the gene matches. Per the germline V gene, CDR1 is SQVTM and CDR2 is ANQGSEA. The CDR3 is CSVGTGGGMRNEQFF. The DNA of the CDR3 is TGCAGCGTCGGGACAGGGGGCGGAATGAGGAATGAGCAGTTCTTC.

This clonotype was detected many times. V is TRBV7-2 and J is TRBJ2-5; tentatively, D is TRBD1 (6 bases). V shed 5 bases and J shed 1 base, with 11 bases lying between them. This CDR3 has 14 amino acids. Germline CDR1 and CDR2: SGHTA and FQGNSA. CDR3: CASSRTDSQETQYF. CDR3 DNA: TGTGCCAGCAGCCGCACGGACAGCCAAGAGACCCAGTACTTC.

This clonotype was counted between two and nine times. The chain is built from TRBV2 and TRBJ2-3; maybe TRBD1 (6 bases). This CDR3 is 15 amino acids long. Trimming stripped 5 bases from V and 2 bases from J, with 14 bases between. Germline V gene data show CDR1 as SNHLY and CDR2 as FYNNEI. Here the CDR3 reads CASSSGTPLTDTQYF. The DNA for the CDR3 is TGTGCCAGCAGTTCCGGGACACCACTCACAGATACGCAGTATTTT.

This clonotype has more than one count but fewer than ten. The chain couples TRBV18 to TRBJ2-7, with D possibly TRBD1 on 5 matching bases. This CDR3 has 13 amino acids. Trimming removed 2 bases at V and 4 bases at J, with 9 bases between. CDR1 KGHSH and CDR2 LQKENI come from the germline V gene. CDR3 bases: TGTGCCAGCTCACCAGCGACAGCTTACGAGCAGTACTTC. Its protein is CASSPATAYEQYF.

This clonotype is labeled medium-sized (0.01 to 0.1%). This rearrangement joins TRBV5-1 to TRBJ2-1; 7 positions agree with TRBD2. Germline assignment: CDR1 SGHRS and CDR2 YFSETQ. The V segment lost 0 bases and the J segment 11 bases; nucleotides outside the gene matches: 2. The CDR3 loop spans 12 amino acids. CDR3 DNA sequence: TGCGCCAGCAGCTTGGCGGGAGGCCAGCAGTTCTTC. It specifies CASSLAGGQQFF.

This clonotype was detected ten times or more. J is TRBJ2-1 and V is TRBV12-3 or TRBV12-4; 7 bases line up with TRBD1. V dropped 6 bases and J dropped 11; count of bases not matched to a gene: 13. CDR3 size: 14 residues. The CDR3 DNA reads TGTGCCAGCAGCTCAAATACTCACAGGGGCAAGCAGTTCTTC. As protein: CASSSNTHRGKQFF.

This clonotype was found many times. V usage is TRBV29-1 and J usage is TRBJ2-7, with D possibly TRBD1 on 5 matching bases. Germline-derived CDR1 and CDR2 are SQVTM and ANQGSEA. Between the trimmed V and J ends, which lost 4 bases and 0 bases, there was a span of 10 bases. This CDR3 is 13 amino acids long. The CDR3, as DNA: TGCAGCGTTGGGACATCCAGCTCCTACGAGCAGTACTTC. This encodes CSVGTSSSYEQYF.

The V and J genes are TRBV7-2 and TRBJ2-1; perhaps TRBD2 as D (6 bases). Germline CDR1 and CDR2: SGHTA and FQGNSA. Trimming shortened V by 2 bases and J by 12 bases, and 11 bases separated the two germline ends. The CDR3 is made up of 12 amino acids. For the CDR3, the DNA is TGTGCCAGCAGCTTACGGGGGAGAGTGCAGTTCTTC. Its protein is CASSLRGRVQFF.

This clonotype was observed many times. J is TRBJ1-1 and V is TRBV3-1; D may be TRBD1 (6 bases). Germline values: CDR1 LGHDT, CDR2 YNNKEL (reference sequence). Trimming removed 1 base at V and 4 bases at J, with 13 bases between. The CDR3 extends over 15 amino acids. As DNA, the CDR3 is TGTGCCAGCAGCCAAGGGCGGGGGGCGATCACTGAAGCTTTCTTT. This sequence encodes CASSQGRGAITEAFF.